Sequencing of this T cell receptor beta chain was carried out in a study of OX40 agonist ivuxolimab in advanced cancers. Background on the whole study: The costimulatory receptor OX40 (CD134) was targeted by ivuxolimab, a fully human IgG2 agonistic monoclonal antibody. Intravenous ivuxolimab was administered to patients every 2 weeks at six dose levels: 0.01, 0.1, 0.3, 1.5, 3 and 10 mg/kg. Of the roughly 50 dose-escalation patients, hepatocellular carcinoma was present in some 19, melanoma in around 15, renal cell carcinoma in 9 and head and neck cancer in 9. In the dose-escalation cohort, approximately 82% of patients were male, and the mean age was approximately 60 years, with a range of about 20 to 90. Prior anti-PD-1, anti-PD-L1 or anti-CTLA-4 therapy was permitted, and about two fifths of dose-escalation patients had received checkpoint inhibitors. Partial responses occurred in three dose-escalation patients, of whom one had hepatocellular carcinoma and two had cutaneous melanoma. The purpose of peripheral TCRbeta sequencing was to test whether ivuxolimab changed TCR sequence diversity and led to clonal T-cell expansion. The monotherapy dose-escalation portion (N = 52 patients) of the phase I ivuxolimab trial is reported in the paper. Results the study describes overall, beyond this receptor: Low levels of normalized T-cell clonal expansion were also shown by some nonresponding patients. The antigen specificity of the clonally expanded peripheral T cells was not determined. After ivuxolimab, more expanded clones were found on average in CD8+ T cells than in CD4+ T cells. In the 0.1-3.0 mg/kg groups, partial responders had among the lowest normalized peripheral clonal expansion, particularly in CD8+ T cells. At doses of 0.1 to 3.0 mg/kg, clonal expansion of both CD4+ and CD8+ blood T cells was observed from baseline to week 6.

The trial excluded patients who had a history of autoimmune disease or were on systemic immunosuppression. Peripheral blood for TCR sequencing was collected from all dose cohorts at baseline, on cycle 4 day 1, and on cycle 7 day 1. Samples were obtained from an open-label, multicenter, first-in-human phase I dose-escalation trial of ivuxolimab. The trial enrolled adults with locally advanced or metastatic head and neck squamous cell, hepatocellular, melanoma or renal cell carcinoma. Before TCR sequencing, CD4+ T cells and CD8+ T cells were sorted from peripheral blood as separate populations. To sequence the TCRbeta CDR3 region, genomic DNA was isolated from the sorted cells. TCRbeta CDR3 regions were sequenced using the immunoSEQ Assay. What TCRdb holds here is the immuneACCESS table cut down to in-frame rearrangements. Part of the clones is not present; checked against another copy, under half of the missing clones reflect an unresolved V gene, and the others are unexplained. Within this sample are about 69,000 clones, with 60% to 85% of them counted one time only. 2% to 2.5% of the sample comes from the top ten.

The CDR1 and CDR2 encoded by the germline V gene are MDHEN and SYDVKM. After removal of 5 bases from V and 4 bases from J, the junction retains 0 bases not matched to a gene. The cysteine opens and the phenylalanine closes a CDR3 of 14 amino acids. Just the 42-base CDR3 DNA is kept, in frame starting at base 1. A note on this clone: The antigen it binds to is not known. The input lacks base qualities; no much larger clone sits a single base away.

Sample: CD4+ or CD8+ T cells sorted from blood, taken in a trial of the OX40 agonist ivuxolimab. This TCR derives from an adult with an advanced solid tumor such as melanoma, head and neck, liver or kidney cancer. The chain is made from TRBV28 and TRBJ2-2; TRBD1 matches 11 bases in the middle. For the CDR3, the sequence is CASSGTGGTGELFF. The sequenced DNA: TGTGCCAGCAGTGGGACAGGGGGCACCGGGGAGCTGTTTTTT.